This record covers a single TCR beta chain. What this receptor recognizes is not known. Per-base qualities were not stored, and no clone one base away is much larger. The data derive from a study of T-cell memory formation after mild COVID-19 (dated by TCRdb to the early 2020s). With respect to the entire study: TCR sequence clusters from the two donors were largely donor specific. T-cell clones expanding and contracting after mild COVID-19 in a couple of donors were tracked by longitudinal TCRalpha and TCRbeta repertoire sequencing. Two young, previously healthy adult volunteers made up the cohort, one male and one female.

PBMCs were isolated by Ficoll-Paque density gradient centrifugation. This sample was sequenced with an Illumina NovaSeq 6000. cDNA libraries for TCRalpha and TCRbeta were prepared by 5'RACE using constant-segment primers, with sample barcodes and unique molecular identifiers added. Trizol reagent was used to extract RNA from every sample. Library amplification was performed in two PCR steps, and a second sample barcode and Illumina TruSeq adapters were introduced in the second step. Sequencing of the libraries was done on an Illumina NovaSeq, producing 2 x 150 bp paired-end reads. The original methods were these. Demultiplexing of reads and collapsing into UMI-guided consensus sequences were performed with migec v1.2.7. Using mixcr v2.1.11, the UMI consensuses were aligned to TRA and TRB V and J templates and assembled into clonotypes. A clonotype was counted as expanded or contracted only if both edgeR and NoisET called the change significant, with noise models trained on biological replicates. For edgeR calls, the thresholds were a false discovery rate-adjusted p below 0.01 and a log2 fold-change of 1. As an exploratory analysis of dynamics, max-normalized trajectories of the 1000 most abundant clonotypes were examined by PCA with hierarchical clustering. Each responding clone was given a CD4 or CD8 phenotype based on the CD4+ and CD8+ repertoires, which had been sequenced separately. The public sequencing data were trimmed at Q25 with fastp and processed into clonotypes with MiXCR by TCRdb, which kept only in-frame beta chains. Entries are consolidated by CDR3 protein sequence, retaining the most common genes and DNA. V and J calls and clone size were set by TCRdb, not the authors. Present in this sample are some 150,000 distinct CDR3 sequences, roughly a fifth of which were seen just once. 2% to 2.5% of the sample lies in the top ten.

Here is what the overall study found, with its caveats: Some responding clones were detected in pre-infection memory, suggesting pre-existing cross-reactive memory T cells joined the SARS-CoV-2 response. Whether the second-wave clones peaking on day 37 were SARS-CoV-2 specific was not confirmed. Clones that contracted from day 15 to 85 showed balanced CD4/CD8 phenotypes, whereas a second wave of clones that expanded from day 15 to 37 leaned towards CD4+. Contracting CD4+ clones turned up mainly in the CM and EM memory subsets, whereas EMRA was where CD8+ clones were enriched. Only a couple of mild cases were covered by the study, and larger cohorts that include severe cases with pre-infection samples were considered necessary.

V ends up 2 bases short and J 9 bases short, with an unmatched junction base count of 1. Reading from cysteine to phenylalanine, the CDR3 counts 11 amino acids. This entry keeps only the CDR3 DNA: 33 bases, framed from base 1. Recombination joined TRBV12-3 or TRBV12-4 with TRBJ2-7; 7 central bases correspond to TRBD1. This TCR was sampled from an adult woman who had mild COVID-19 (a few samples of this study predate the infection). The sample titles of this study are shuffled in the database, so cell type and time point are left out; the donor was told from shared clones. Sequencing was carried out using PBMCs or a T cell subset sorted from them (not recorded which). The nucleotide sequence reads TGTGCCAGCAGTTTAAGGGACAGGCAGTACTTC. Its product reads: CASSLRDRQYF.